Below, 18 T cell receptor beta chains from the same sample are listed, as sequenced in a study of response to subunit inactivated influenza vaccine. MiXCR, applied by TCRdb to the RT-PCR reads, yields one record per CDR3 protein. The data show over 750,000 distinct CDR3 sequences, around 20% seen once. Here the sequenced sample was PBMCs from blood, taken roughly 5 days after vaccination. The receptors shown here come from a man aged 50 or older who received an inactivated influenza vaccine.

The rearrangement links TRBV12-3 or TRBV12-4 to TRBJ1-1; D remains unclear. Trimming cost V 3 bases and J 4 bases, with 12 bases left between them. This CDR3 contains 14 residues. The CDR3 region has the DNA TGTGCCAGCAGTTTTTTCAGAAGGGCCACTGAAGCTTTCTTT. This codes for CASSFFRRATEAFF.

In its sample, this clonotype was seen a few times. The chain has TRBV7-2 and TRBJ2-3, with D perhaps TRBD1 or TRBD2 (7 bases each). Between the trimmed V and J ends, which lost 4 bases and 3 bases, there was a span of 17 bases. This CDR3 contains 16 residues. Germline CDR1 and CDR2: SGHTA and FQGNSA. This CDR3 reads CASSSQGGGSTDTQYF. CDR3 nucleotide sequence: TGTGCCAGCAGCTCCCAGGGAGGGGGCTCGACAGATACGCAGTATTTT.

This clonotype was counted only a few times. The V call is TRBV6-1, the J call TRBJ1-6; a weak D match, TRBD1 (5 bases). Germline loops: CDR1 MNHNS, CDR2 SASEGT. V was cut by 6 bases and J by 6 bases, with 21 bases left in between. The CDR3 length is 17 residues. In nucleotides, the CDR3 is TGTGCCAGCAGAAGTGGGATCGGGGGGGTTACTAATTCACCCCTCCACTTT. Translation gives CASRSGIGGVTNSPLHF.

This clonotype was seen only a few times. This sequence joins TRBV7-2 and TRBJ2-7, with 12 bases fitting TRBD1. Unmatched junction bases numbered 10, after V lost 4 bases and J lost 6 bases. This CDR3 has 16 residues. The germline V gene has CDR1 SGHTA and CDR2 FQGNSA. As DNA, the CDR3 is TGTGCCAGCAGCTCGACCGGGACAGGGGGCTGGCGCGAGCAGTACTTC. This sequence encodes CASSSTGTGGWREQYF.

V gene TRBV11-2 combines with J gene TRBJ2-3, with TRBD2 matching over 9 bases. The CDR3 runs 16 residues. The ends lost 0 bases at V and 3 bases at J; junction bases unmatched: 4. Germline V gives CDR1 SGHAT, CDR2 FQNNGV. The CDR3 sequence is CASSLDSAGGTDTQYF. The CDR3 DNA is TGTGCCAGCAGCTTAGATTCGGCGGGGGGGACAGATACGCAGTATTTT.

The chain uses TRBV6-1 and TRBJ2-2; maybe TRBD2 (6 bases). CDR1 and CDR2 (germline): MNHNS, SASEGT. V shed 5 bases and J shed 3 bases, with 7 bases lying between them. The length of the CDR3 is 13 residues. CDR3 sequence reads: CASSRDYTGELFF. CDR3 nucleotides: TGTGCCAGCAGTCGGGACTACACCGGGGAGCTGTTTTTT.

The DNA for the CDR3 is TGTGCCAGCGGAAGACAGGACACTGAAGCTTTCTTT. As protein: CASGRQDTEAFF. The chain couples TRBV4-2 to TRBJ1-1, with a possible D match to TRBD1 (6 bases). V shed 8 bases and J shed 3 bases, with 10 bases lying between them. Germline V gene sequence: CDR1 LGHNA, CDR2 YNFKEQ. The CDR3 contains 12 residues.

The sample holds a few counts of this clonotype. J is TRBJ2-7 and V is TRBV29-1; 7 nucleotides align to TRBD2. The CDR3 has 15 amino acids. Unmatched junction bases numbered 9, after V lost 2 bases and J lost 2 bases. Per germline, CDR1 SQVTM and CDR2 ANQGSEA. CDR3 sequence (DNA): TGCAGCGTTGAATTGTTAGGCGGGAGTACCTACGAGCAGTACTTC. Translating gives CSVELLGGSTYEQYF.

This clonotype turned up a few times. The genes are TRBV6-5 and TRBJ2-3; TRBD1 agrees at 9 bases. In germline, CDR1 is MNHEY, CDR2 SVGAGI. CDR3 size: 15 residues. Trimming at V came to 4 bases and at J to 3 bases, leaving 5 bases not matched to a gene. The CDR3 here is CASSFGTGSTDTQYF. The CDR3 region has the DNA TGTGCCAGCAGTTTCGGGACAGGGTCAACAGATACGCAGTATTTT.

This clonotype has ten or more counts. The V call is TRBV28, the J call TRBJ1-2; 7 positions agree with TRBD1. The J segment lost 0 bases and the V segment lost 5 bases, leaving 3 bases of the junction unmatched. The CDR3 has 14 residues. Per germline, CDR1 MDHEN and CDR2 SYDVKM. CDR3 in amino acids: CASSQGQANYGYTF. The CDR3 DNA follows: TGTGCCAGCAGTCAAGGACAGGCTAACTATGGCTACACCTTC.

This sequence joins TRBV30 and TRBJ2-1; D may be TRBD2 (5 bases). This CDR3 contains 11 residues. The germline gives CDR1 GTSNPN, CDR2 SVGIG (reference sequence). The V gene lost 6 bases and the J gene lost 10 bases, with 13 bases spanning the gap. CDR3 DNA sequence: TGTGCCTGCTACCAAAGAGGGGAGCAGTTCTTC. Residues: CACYQRGEQFF. Supplemented by reference TRBV30 and TRBJ2-1, the full variable domain reads SQTIHQWPATLVQPVGSPLSLECTVEGTSNPNLYWYRQAAGRGLQLLFYSVGIGQISSEVPQNLSASRPQDRQFILSSKKLLLSDSGFYLCACYQRGEQFFGPGTRLTVL.

This clonotype has only a few counts. The rearrangement links TRBV5-1 to TRBJ1-4, with TRBD1 as a possible D gene (5 bases). Germline CDR1 reads SGHRS; CDR2 reads YFSETQ. Trimming removed 1 base at V and 8 bases at J, with 12 bases between. The CDR3 covers 14 residues. Written as DNA, the CDR3 is TGCGCCAGCAGCTTGAGGGACGGGAGGGAAAAACTGTTTTTT. Protein: CASSLRDGREKLFF.

The J gene is TRBJ2-7, the V gene TRBV4-2; D remains ambiguous. The germline V and J ends were trimmed by 0 bases and 3 bases, with 12 bases remaining between them. CDR1 and CDR2 (germline): LGHNA, YNFKEQ. The CDR3 sequence is 15 residues long. The CDR3 coding sequence is TGTGCCAGCAGCCAAGAAGCACCCCCAGGCTACGAGCAGTACTTC. Translation: CASSQEAPPGYEQYF.

This clonotype was seen a few times. The chain carries TRBV5-1 and TRBJ2-1; D is ambiguous. Trimming cost V 5 bases and J 5 bases, with 11 bases left between them. CDR1 is SGHRS and CDR2 is YFSETQ in the germline V gene. The CDR3 is 13 residues long. The CDR3 coding sequence is TGCGCCAGCAGAGGAGATACAAACAATGAGCAGTTCTTC. Translating it yields CASRGDTNNEQFF. The full variable domain, in which reference TRBV5-1 and TRBJ2-1 provide the parts outside the CDR3, is KAGVTQTPRYLIKTRGQQVTLSCSPISGHRSVSWYQQTPGQGLQFLFEYFSETQRNKGNFPGRFSGRQFSNSRSEMNVSTLELGDSALYLCASRGDTNNEQFFGPGTRLTVL.

This clonotype was observed a handful of times. The chain links TRBV4-2 to TRBJ2-5; no reliable D call. Trimming stripped 2 bases from V and 5 bases from J, with 21 bases between. This CDR3 comprises 17 residues. Germline values: CDR1 LGHNA, CDR2 YNFKEQ. CDR3 sequence reads: CASSQQTDLRGGETQYF. The CDR3 DNA follows: TGTGCCAGCAGCCAACAAACCGACTTGCGCGGTGGGGAGACCCAGTACTTC.

This clonotype appeared a few times. CDR3 coding DNA: TGTGCCAGCAGTTTTTTTCCATCCGCTGAAGCTTTCTTT. Amino acids: CASSFFPSAEAFF. This rearrangement joins TRBV12-3 or TRBV12-4 to TRBJ1-1, with unresolved D. The CDR3 contains 13 residues. Trimming removed 3 bases from V and 6 bases from J, with 11 bases in between.

The chain is built from TRBV12-3 or TRBV12-4 and TRBJ1-4; D gene uncertain. This CDR3 spans 14 amino acids. V was trimmed by 5 bases and J by 8 bases, leaving 15 bases between them. The CDR3, as DNA: TGTGCCAGCAGTATCGGAGAATTTGGGGAAAAACTGTTTTTT. Translating gives CASSIGEFGEKLFF.

The CDR3 bases are TGTGCCAGCAGCCCCCTGACTAGCGGGAGGGGGGATGAGCAGTTCTTC. Its translation: CASSPLTSGRGDEQFF. The rearrangement joins TRBV4-2 to TRBJ2-1; the match to TRBD2 covers 14 bases. Trimming cost V 4 bases and J 8 bases; bases outside gene matches: 7. This CDR3 region has 16 residues. Germline V gene sequence: CDR1 LGHNA, CDR2 YNFKEQ.